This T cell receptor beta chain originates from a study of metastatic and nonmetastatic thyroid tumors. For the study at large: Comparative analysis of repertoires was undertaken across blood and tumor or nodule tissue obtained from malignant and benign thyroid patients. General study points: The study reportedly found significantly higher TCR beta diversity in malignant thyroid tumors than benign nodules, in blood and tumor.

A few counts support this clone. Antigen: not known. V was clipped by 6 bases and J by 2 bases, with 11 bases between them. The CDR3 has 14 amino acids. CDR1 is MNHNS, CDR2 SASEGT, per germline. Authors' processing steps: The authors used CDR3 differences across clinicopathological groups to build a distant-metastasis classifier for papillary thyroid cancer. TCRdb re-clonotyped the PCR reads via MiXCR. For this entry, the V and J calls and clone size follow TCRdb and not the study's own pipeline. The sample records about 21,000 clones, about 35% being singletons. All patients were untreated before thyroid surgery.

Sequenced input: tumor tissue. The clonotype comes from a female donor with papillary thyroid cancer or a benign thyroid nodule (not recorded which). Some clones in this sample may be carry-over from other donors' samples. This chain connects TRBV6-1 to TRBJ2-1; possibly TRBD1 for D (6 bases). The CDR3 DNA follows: TGTGCCAGCAGCCCCGGGACACCCTACAATGAGCAGTTCTTC. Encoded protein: CASSPGTPYNEQFF.